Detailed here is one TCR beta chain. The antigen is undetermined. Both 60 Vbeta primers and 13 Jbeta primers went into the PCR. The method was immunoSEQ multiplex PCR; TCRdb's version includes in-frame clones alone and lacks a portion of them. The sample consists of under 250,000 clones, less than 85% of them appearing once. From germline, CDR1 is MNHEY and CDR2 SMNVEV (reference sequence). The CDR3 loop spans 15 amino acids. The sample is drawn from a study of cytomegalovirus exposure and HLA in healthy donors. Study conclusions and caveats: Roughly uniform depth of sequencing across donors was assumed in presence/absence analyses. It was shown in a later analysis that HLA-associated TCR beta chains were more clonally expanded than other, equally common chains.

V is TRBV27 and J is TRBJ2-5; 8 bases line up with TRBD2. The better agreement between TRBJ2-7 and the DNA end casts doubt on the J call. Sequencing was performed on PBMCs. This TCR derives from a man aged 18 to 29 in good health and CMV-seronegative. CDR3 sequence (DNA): TGTGCCAGCAGCCCCAGCAGCGGGAGACAATACGAGCAGTACTTC. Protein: CASSPSSGRQYEQYF.